This is a list of T cell receptor beta chains from one sample in a study of T cells in Graves' hyperthyroidism and ophthalmopathy. TCRdb re-derived calls from the multiplex PCR reads in MiXCR, one entry per CDR3 protein. The sample carries approximately 520,000 distinct CDR3 sequences, roughly 25% recorded once. Sequencing was done on a sample of blood. Receptor source: a woman younger than 45 with Graves' ophthalmopathy. Each CDR3 is given with its conserved first and last residue. The order of the fields is V gene, J gene, D gene, clone size, CDR3 DNA, CDR3 protein. A D gene is named only where the DNA matches it firmly. Size is omitted from some rows. Given values are once, few, many or a class for expanded clones.

TRBV6-1	TRBJ1-4	.	few	TGTGCCAGCAGTGATGACAAAAGAGGGGAAAAACTGTTTTTT	CASSDDKRGEKLFF
TRBV19	TRBJ1-1	TRBD1	few	TGTGCCACCTACCACAGGGGTGGGAACACTGAAGCTTTCTTT	CATYHRGGNTEAFF
TRBV12-3/TRBV12-4	TRBJ1-1	TRBD1	many	TGTGCCAGCAGTTATGGGACAGGGAACACTGAAGCTTTCTTT	CASSYGTGNTEAFF
TRBV4-3	TRBJ1-1	TRBD1	.	TGCGCCAGCAGCCAGGGGACAGGGGGACGCACTGAAGCTTTCTTT	CASSQGTGGRTEAFF
TRBV6-1	TRBJ2-5	.	many	TGTGCCAGCACCTTCGGGCAGAAAGAGACCCAGTACTTC	CASTFGQKETQYF
TRBV12-3/TRBV12-4	TRBJ1-5	.	many	TGTGCCAGCAGTTTACCAGGGGCTCAGCCCCAGCATTTT	CASSLPGAQPQHF
TRBV3-1	TRBJ2-2	.	.	TGTGCCAGCAGCCAAGAGGTCGGCGGGGGCCTACGGATTGGGGAGCTGTTTTTT	CASSQEVGGGLRIGELFF
TRBV11-2	TRBJ2-7	.	many	TGTGCCAGCAGCTTCAGTTCTGGCTCCGACGAGCAGTACTTC	CASSFSSGSDEQYF
TRBV12-3/TRBV12-4	TRBJ1-2	.	.	TGTGCCAGCAGCCCGGACAGCTACTATGGCTACACCTTC	CASSPDSYYGYTF
TRBV29-1	TRBJ1-2	.	many	TGCAGCGTTCTCCAGGCCCTTGGTGGCTACACCTTC	CSVLQALGGYTF
TRBV6-1	TRBJ1-1	.	many	TGTGTGAGTAGGGACACTGAAGCTTTCTTT	CVSRDTEAFF
TRBV6-1	TRBJ1-2	TRBD1	.	TGTGCCAGCAGTGAAGCACGACAGGGGGCCTATGGCTACACCTTC	CASSEARQGAYGYTF
TRBV29-1	TRBJ2-5	.	once	TGCAGCGTTGAACCGCGAATCCAAGAGACCCAGTACTTC	CSVEPRIQETQYF
TRBV7-8	TRBJ1-2	TRBD1	many	TGTGCCAGCAGCGAAAGAGGGGACAGGGGTTGTGGCTACACCTTC	CASSERGDRGCGYTF
TRBV4-1	TRBJ2-4	.	many	TGCGCCAGCAGCCGACGTTCCACGGGGGGCGAAAACATTCAGTACTTC	CASSRRSTGGENIQYF
TRBV5-1	TRBJ1-3	TRBD1	many	TGCGCCAGCACCTCGACCGGGACAGCCGGGGACACCATATATTTT	CASTSTGTAGDTIYF
TRBV6-1	TRBJ2-6	.	.	TGTGCCAGCAGGCCCCCAGGGGACCTCCCTGGGGCCAACGTCCTGACTTTC	CASRPPGDLPGANVLTF
TRBV11-2	TRBJ2-5	TRBD2	many	TGTGCCAGCAGCTTCGGTAGTTTAGCGGGGGGGGAGACCCAGTACTTC	CASSFGSLAGGETQYF
TRBV5-1	TRBJ2-7	.	many	TGCGCCAGCAGCTTGGCCGTCAGGGGCTACGAGCAGTACTTC	CASSLAVRGYEQYF
TRBV6-1	TRBJ1-1	.	few	TGTGCCAGCAGGCCCGGCAGGGTTAACACTGAAGCTTTCTTT	CASRPGRVNTEAFF
TRBV6-5	TRBJ1-3	.	.	TGTGCCAGCAGTTCCCACCGGCGGCAGGGGAACACCATATATTTT	CASSSHRRQGNTIYF